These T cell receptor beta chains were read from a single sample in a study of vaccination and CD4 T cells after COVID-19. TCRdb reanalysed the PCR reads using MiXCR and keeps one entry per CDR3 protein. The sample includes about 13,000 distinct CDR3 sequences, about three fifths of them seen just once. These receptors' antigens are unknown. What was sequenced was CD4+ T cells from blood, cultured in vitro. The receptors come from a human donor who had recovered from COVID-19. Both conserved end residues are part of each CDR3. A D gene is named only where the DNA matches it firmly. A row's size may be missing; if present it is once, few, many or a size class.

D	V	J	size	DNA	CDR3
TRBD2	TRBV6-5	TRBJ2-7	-	TGTGCCAGCAGTTTGACTAGCGGGACTTACGAGCAGTACTTC	CASSLTSGTYEQYF
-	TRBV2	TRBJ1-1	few	TGTGCCAGCAGTGTGGGGGTCGGTTACACTGAAGCTTTCTTT	CASSVGVGYTEAFF
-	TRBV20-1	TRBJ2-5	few	TGCAGTGCTAGACGACCGGGACGCCGGGAGGAGACCCAGTACTTC	CSARRPGRREETQYF
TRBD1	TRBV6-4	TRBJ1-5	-	TGTGCCAGCAGTGAGTCGACAGGGAGGCAGCATTTT	CASSESTGRQHF
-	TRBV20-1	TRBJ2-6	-	TGCAGTGCCCTGCGAGGGTCTAACACTGGGGCCAACGTCCTGACTTTC	CSALRGSNTGANVLTF
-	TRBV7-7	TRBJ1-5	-	TGTGCCAGCAGCTTCCCCGGGACTTCCTGGGATGGGAGCAATCAGCCCCAGCATTTT	CASSFPGTSWDGSNQPQHF
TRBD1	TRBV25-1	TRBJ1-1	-	TGTGCCAGCAGGTCAGGGGGAATGAACACTGAAGCTTTCTTT	CASRSGGMNTEAFF
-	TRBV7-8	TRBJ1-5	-	TGTGCCAGCAGCTCCGGGACCGGGGGTAATCAGCCCCAGCATTTT	CASSSGTGGNQPQHF
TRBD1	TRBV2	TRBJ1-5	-	TGTGCCAGCAGCAGCAGGGGGAATGGGAATCAGCCCCAGCATTTT	CASSSRGNGNQPQHF
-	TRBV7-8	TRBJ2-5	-	TGTGCCAGCAGCTTAGTGGGGAGCTGGCGAGAGACCCAGTACTTC	CASSLVGSWRETQYF
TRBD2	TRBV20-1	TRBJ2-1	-	TGCAGTGCTAGTACGGGGGGTCTAGCGGGGTACAATGAGCAGTTCTTC	CSASTGGLAGYNEQFF
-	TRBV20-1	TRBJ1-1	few	TGCAGTGCTCAGGGACACACTGAAGCTTTCTTT	CSAQGHTEAFF
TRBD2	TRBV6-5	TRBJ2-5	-	TGTGCCAGCAGTTACCAGCGGGGACAAGAGACCCAGTACTTC	CASSYQRGQETQYF
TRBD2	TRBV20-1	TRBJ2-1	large	TGCAGTGCAACCGGGACTAGCGTCAATGAGCAGTTCTTC	CSATGTSVNEQFF
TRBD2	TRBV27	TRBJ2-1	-	TGTGCCAGCATTAGTAGCGGGGGAGACAATGAGCAGTTCTTC	CASISSGGDNEQFF
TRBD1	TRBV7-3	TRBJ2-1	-	TGTGCCAGCAGCTTACCAACAGGGGTTGACAATGAGCAGTTCTTC	CASSLPTGVDNEQFF
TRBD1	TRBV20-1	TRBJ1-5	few	TGCAGTGCTAGAGATCGGGACAGGGGAGGAGGGCCCCAGCATTTT	CSARDRDRGGGPQHF
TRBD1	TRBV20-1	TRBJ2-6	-	TGCAGTGCTAGAGCCATACCGGGACAGGGCCCCAGCTCTGGGGCCAACGTCCTGACTTTC	CSARAIPGQGPSSGANVLTF
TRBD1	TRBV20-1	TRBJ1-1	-	TGCAGTGCTAGAGCCGGACAGGGTATGAACACTGAAGCTTTCTTT	CSARAGQGMNTEAFF
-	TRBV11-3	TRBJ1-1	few	TGTGCCAGCAGCGTCCGGGACCGATCCACTGAAGCTTTCTTT	CASSVRDRSTEAFF
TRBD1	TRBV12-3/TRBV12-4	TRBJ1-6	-	TGTGCCAGCAGGGGACAGAGTCCTAATTCACCCCTCCACTTT	CASRGQSPNSPLHF
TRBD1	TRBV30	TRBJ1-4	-	TGTGCCTGGAGTCCCAGGGGGAATGAAAAACTGTTTTTT	CAWSPRGNEKLFF
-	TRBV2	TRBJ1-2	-	TGTGCCAGCAGAGTTATAGAGCTAGATGGCTACACCTTC	CASRVIELDGYTF
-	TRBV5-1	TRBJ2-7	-	TGCGCCAGCAGGACAGGGCGGGACGAGCAGCACTTC	CASRTGRDEQHF
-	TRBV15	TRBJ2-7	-	TGTGCCACCAGCAGAGTGGGCAGGGGATACGAGCAGTACTTC	CATSRVGRGYEQYF
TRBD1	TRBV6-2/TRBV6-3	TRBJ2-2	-	TGTGCCAGCAGTTTGACAGGGGGCACCGGGGAGCTGTTTTTT	CASSLTGGTGELFF
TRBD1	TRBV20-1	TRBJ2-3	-	TGCAGTGCTAACCCGACAGGGTATAGCACAGATACGCAGTATTTT	CSANPTGYSTDTQYF
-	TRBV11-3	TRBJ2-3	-	TGTGCCAGCAGCCTAATAGCGGATACGCAGTATTTT	CASSLIADTQYF